This T cell receptor (beta chain) was sequenced for a study of read filtering for tumor transcriptome and immune sequencing (dated by TCRdb to 2020 to 2021). In terms of the full investigation: The cohort consisted of about 17 male and roughly 15 female patients, with a mean age of roughly 66 years and an age range of about 47 to 90. Under revised international staging, 8 patients fell into R-ISS I, more than 15 into R-ISS II and roughly 7 into R-ISS III. Whole-transcriptome libraries were prepared with the TruSeq RNA Access Library Prep Kit after DNase treatment. TCR-region mapped reads per sample ranged from about 4.05 to 11 million with IR-seq versus only 85 to 1273 with RNA-seq. Using the same bone marrow samples, the study ran both targeted immune repertoire sequencing and bulk whole-transcriptome sequencing and then compared the TCR repertoires from each method. One main goal was a read-filtering strategy for immune repertoire data, in particular deciding whether clonotypes backed by only one read should be removed. Overall results and qualifications from the work: The correlation between IR-seq and RNA-seq shared clonotype proportions was increased by removal of single-read clonotypes. IR-seq captured clonotypes at much higher depth and more reliably than RNA-seq, and smaller IR-seq throughput sufficed to identify most shared clonotypes. The sorted CD138-negative fraction was a mixed bone marrow immune population, not purified T cells. Single-read clonotypes made up roughly 85% of clonotypes but only approximately 3.5% of total reads in IR-seq, compared with about 77% of clonotypes and roughly 45% of reads in RNA-seq.

This clonotype was seen ten or more times. No cognate antigen has been identified for it. No much larger clone exists at a distance of one base, and base qualities are not known. TCR libraries were built from approximately 400 ng RNA with the Immunoverse kit, using molecular barcoded adaptors covering alpha/delta and beta/gamma chains. TCR library preparation used the same RNA that was used for transcriptome sequencing. Sequencing of TCR libraries was carried out on an Illumina HiSeq 4000 with 2 x 150 cycles. As for the original processing: Using MiXCR, which included quality filtering and error correction, TCR reads were aligned to human V, D, J and C references and then assembled into CDR3 clonotypes. The tcR package in R was used to analyze clonotype counts and gene usage diversity. Raw mapping reads were checked after the RNA-seq reads had been mapped by STAR aligner version 2.5.3a onto the human GRCh37 genome. To test how sequencing depth affects detected clonotypes, IR-seq fastq files were randomly downsampled with Seqtk 1.3. Using fastp trimming at Q25 and MiXCR clonotype assembly, TCRdb reanalyzed the public sequencing data and kept in-frame beta chains. Each entry merges the rows of one CDR3 protein and shows their most common DNA and genes. The V and J calls and clone size come from TCRdb's table, not from the authors' own analysis. This sample is represented by 40,000 to 55,000 distinct CDR3 sequences; less than 20% of them were singletons. The top ten hold 15% of the sample.

Every patient had bone marrow sampled at the time of active disease. Ficoll-Hypaque density gradient centrifugation was used to isolate the bone marrow mononuclear cells. Myeloma plasma cells were removed and CD138-negative cells were obtained by negative selection following labeling with CD138 magnetic microbeads on a MACS separator. The purity of the isolated cells was checked by flow cytometry with CD138 antibodies on an Attune NxT. Total RNA was extracted with TRIzol reagent and quantified with a NanoDrop spectrophotometer. For each patient, the CD138-negative bone marrow sample underwent paired RNA-seq and IR-seq. Looking up the germline V gene (reference sequence) yields CDR1 MNHEY and CDR2 SMNVEV. The CDR3 covers 14 residues, taking in both the cysteine and the phenylalanine. The sequence is cut down to CDR3 DNA, 42 bases in frame from base 1. V lost 4 bases and J lost 11 bases; the stretch between them is 20 bases long.

The sequence was obtained from a donor aged 40 or older with multiple myeloma. The sample consisted of a population of CD138-negative cells sorted from bone marrow. The cell subset or site label corresponds to: bone marrow mononuclear cells depleted of CD138+ plasma/myeloma cells by negative magnetic selection. The sequence links TRBV27 to TRBJ1-1; TRBD1 is perhaps the D gene, given 5 matching bases. The nucleotide sequence reads as follows: TGTGCCAGCAGTTCAGTCGCGACAGTCAATGAGGCTTTCTTT. Its amino acids are CASSSVATVNEAFF.